This T cell receptor (beta chain) was observed in a study of blood T cell repertoires in COVID-19. The germline CDR1 and CDR2 sequences are LGHNA and YSLEER. Trimming took 0 bases from V and 5 from J, leaving 16 bases between them. This CDR3 region has 16 residues. Here immunoSEQ multiplex PCR was the method, and the copy in TCRdb shows in-frame clones only, minus some. The sample has a few hundred thousand clones, about 88% seen once. The material sequenced was peripheral blood. V gene TRBV4-3 combines with J gene TRBJ2-5, with D maybe TRBD2 (5 bases). The sequence was obtained from a woman in her 70s with active or convalescent COVID-19. As DNA, the CDR3 is TGCGCCAGCAGCCAAGATTTCGGGAATAGAGGGGAGACCCAGTACTTC. This encodes CASSQDFGNRGETQYF.